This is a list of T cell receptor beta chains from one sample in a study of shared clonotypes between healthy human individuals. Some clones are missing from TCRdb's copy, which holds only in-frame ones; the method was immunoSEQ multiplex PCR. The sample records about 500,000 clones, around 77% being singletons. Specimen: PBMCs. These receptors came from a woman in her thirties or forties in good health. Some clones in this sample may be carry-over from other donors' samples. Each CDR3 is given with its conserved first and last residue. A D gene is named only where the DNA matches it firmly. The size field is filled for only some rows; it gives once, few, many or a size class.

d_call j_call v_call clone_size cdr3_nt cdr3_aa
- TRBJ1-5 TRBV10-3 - TGTGCCATCAGTGATCGGGGTGGCAATCAGCCCCAGCATTTT CAISDRGGNQPQHF
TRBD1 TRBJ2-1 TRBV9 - TGTGCCAGCAGCCCTCGGGACAGTGAATACAATGAGCAGTTCTTC CASSPRDSEYNEQFF
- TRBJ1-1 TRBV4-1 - TGCGCCAGCAGCCAAGATTCTGGGTACACTGAAGCTTTCTTT CASSQDSGYTEAFF
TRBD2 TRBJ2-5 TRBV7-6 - TGTGCCAGCAGCTTAGGGACTAGCCAGCCAGAGACCCAGTACTTC CASSLGTSQPETQYF
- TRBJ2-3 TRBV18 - TGTGCCAGCTCAGTCGGCACAGATACGCAGTATTTT CASSVGTDTQYF
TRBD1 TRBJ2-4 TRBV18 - TGTGCCAGCTCACCAGGACAGGCCAGGGGAGCTAAAAACATTCAGTACTTC CASSPGQARGAKNIQYF
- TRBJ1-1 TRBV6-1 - TGTGCCAGCACCATTCAGGCTAACACTGAAGCTTTCTTT CASTIQANTEAFF
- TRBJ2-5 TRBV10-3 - TGTGCCATCAGTGGCTCAACTCTTGGAGAGACCCAGTACTTC CAISGSTLGETQYF
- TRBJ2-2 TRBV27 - TGTGCCAGCAGTTTCGTAGGAACCGGGGAGCTGTTTTTT CASSFVGTGELFF
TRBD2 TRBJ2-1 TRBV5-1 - TGCGCCAGCAGCTTGGGATCGGGAGGGCCTGTGAATGAGCAGTTCTTC CASSLGSGGPVNEQFF
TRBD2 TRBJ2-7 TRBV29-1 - TGCAGCGTCGCCAAAGGACTAGTTGTCTACGAGCAGTACTTC CSVAKGLVVYEQYF
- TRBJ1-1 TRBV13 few TGTGCCAGCAGTTACAACAGAATAATGAACACTGAAGCTTTCTTT CASSYNRIMNTEAFF
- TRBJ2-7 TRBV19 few TGTGCCAGTAGTATCCAGGGTTCGCTCGAGCAGTACTTC CASSIQGSLEQYF
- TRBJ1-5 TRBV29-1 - TGCGGCGTTCAATCACCCAATCAGCCCCAGCATTTT CGVQSPNQPQHF
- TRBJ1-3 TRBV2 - TGTGCCAGCAGTGAGGTCAGGAACCCTGGAAACACCATATATTTT CASSEVRNPGNTIYF